A selection of T cell receptor beta chains follows, all from one sample in a study of beta chain features in type 1 diabetes. Assay used: immunoSEQ multiplex PCR; TCRdb lists only in-frame clones, some missing. The sample includes 350,000 or so clones, around a fifth seen only once; the top ten take around 0.04%. The sample comprised naive CD4+ T cells from blood. These receptors came from a woman younger than 35 in good health. CDR3s include the opening cysteine and the closing phenylalanine or tryptophan. D genes are given only for firm matches. Rows give clone size only sometimes, using once, few, many, or a class for an expanded clone.

CDR3aa | CDR3nt | j_gene | d_gene | v_gene | abundance
CASSLGLEETQYF | TGTGCCAGCAGCTTAGGACTAGAAGAGACCCAGTACTTC | TRBJ2-5 | NA | TRBV7-9 | NA
CASSLSGQSEAFF | TGTGCCAGCAGCCTAAGCGGACAGTCTGAAGCTTTCTTT | TRBJ1-1 | NA | TRBV2 | NA
CASSLVAPSRGTNEQFF | TGCGCCAGCAGCTTGGTAGCGCCCTCGAGGGGGACCAATGAGCAGTTCTTC | TRBJ2-1 | NA | TRBV5-1 | NA
CASSWTGGYEQYF | TGCGCCAGCAGCTGGACAGGGGGCTACGAGCAGTACTTC | TRBJ2-7 | TRBD1 | TRBV5-1 | few
CASSLEGQRETQYF | TGCGCCAGCAGCTTGGAGGGACAGAGAGAGACCCAGTACTTC | TRBJ2-5 | TRBD1 | TRBV5-1 | few
CASSLTGTVSYEQYF | TGTGCCAGCAGCCTAACCGGGACAGTGAGCTACGAGCAGTACTTC | TRBJ2-7 | TRBD1 | TRBV6-5 | few
CASSWAGLETQYF | TGTGCCAGCTCCTGGGCGGGGCTGGAGACCCAGTACTTC | TRBJ2-5 | NA | TRBV27 | NA
CASSSRLASSHEQYF | TGTGCCAGCAGCTCCCGACTAGCAAGTTCCCACGAGCAGTACTTC | TRBJ2-7 | TRBD2 | TRBV7-2 | few
CASGLATGRFIHEQFF | TGTGCTAGTGGTTTGGCGACAGGGAGGTTTATCCATGAGCAGTTCTTC | TRBJ2-1 | NA | TRBV12-5 | few
CASSFGRIRVNEQFF | TGTGCCAGCAGCTTCGGGAGGATTAGGGTAAATGAGCAGTTCTTC | TRBJ2-1 | TRBD2 | TRBV7-8 | NA
CASSQDRLNEQFF | TGTGCCAGCAGCCAAGATCGACTCAATGAGCAGTTCTTC | TRBJ2-1 | NA | TRBV14 | NA